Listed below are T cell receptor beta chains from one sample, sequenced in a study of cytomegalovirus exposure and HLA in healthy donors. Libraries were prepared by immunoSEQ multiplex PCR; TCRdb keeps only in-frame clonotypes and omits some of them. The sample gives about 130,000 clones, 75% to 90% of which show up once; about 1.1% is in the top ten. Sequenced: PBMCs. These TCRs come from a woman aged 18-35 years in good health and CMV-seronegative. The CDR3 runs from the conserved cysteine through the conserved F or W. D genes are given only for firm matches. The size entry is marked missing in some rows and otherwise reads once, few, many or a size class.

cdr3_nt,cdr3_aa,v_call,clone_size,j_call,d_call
TGTGCCAGCTCACCTCAGGACAGACTCTCCTACGAGCAGTACTTC,CASSPQDRLSYEQYF,TRBV18,NA,TRBJ2-7,NA
TGTGCCAGCAAGGGGGCTAGCGGGAGATCCTCGGTTTACAATGAGCAGTTCTTC,CASKGASGRSSVYNEQFF,TRBV27,once,TRBJ2-1,TRBD2
TGTGCCAGTAGTAGCCCGGGACAGGGCAAAACTGAAGCTTTCTTT,CASSSPGQGKTEAFF,TRBV19,NA,TRBJ1-1,TRBD1
TGTGCCAGCAGACTGACTACCTCCTACAATGAGCAGTTCTTC,CASRLTTSYNEQFF,TRBV6-6,once,TRBJ2-1,NA
TGTGCCAGCAGCTCGGACAGGGAGATGGAGACCCAGTACTTC,CASSSDREMETQYF,TRBV7-9,NA,TRBJ2-5,TRBD1
TGTGCCAGCAGCCTGGAGGGAGGTTCTAATGAAAAACTGTTTTTT,CASSLEGGSNEKLFF,TRBV5-8,NA,TRBJ1-4,NA
TGCAGCGTTAGGAGGGGCATCCAAGAGACCCAGTACTTC,CSVRRGIQETQYF,TRBV29-1,NA,TRBJ2-5,NA
TGTGCCACCAGCAGAACCGGGACAGGAGGTCAGCCCCAGCATTTT,CATSRTGTGGQPQHF,TRBV15,NA,TRBJ1-5,TRBD1
TGTGCCAGTACAGGACAGGAAAACACTGAAGCTTTCTTT,CASTGQENTEAFF,TRBV19,NA,TRBJ1-1,TRBD1
TGCGCCAGCAATTCAGACTCTGGAAACACCATATATTTT,CASNSDSGNTIYF,TRBV5-1,NA,TRBJ1-3,NA
TGCAGCGTTTGTAGGGAGGTAGACACTGAAGCTTTCTTT,CSVCREVDTEAFF,TRBV29-1,NA,TRBJ1-1,NA
TGTGCCAGCAGCAAGTTCCCAATTCTAGGGGGAAAGGACATCTCTGAAGCTTTCTTT,CASSKFPILGGKDISEAFF,TRBV7-9,NA,TRBJ1-1,NA